Below, 30 T cell receptor beta chains from the same sample are listed, as sequenced in a study of blood T cell repertoires in COVID-19. Method: immunoSEQ multiplex PCR; TCRdb's copy keeps in-frame clones and lacks some. The sample holds 200,000 or so clones, more than 80% seen once. Sequencing input: PBMCs or T cells enriched from blood (not recorded which). The receptors were sampled from a man in his 60s who had recovered from COVID-19.

V and J are TRBV11-3 and TRBJ2-1, with 11 nucleotides matching TRBD2. Trimming at V came to 3 bases and at J to 7 bases, leaving 2 bases not matched to a gene. The CDR3 totals 14 residues. The V gene's germline CDR1 is SGHNT and CDR2 YENEEA. The CDR3 sequence is CASSLTSGVNEQFF. The CDR3 bases are TGTGCCAGCAGCTTGACTAGCGGGGTTAATGAGCAGTTCTTC.

The rearrangement uses TRBV19 and TRBJ1-5; D ambiguous. The CDR3 extends over 14 amino acids. The V end lost 2 bases, the J end lost 8 bases, and 13 bases lay between the germline ends. Per the germline V gene, CDR1 is LNHDA and CDR2 is SQIVND (reference sequence). The chain's CDR3 is CASSISGSSEPQHF. The CDR3 DNA reads as TGTGCCAGTAGTATATCGGGATCTAGTGAGCCCCAGCATTTT.

The chain is built from TRBV11-3 and TRBJ1-1; D unclear. The CDR3 spans 13 residues. The V end lost 4 bases, the J end lost 2 bases, and 8 bases lay between the germline ends. The germline V gene has CDR1 SGHNT and CDR2 YENEEA. The CDR3 region has the DNA TGTGCCAGCAGCTCGCAGGTTAACACTGAAGCTTTCTTT. Amino acids: CASSSQVNTEAFF.

The chain carries TRBV29-1 and TRBJ2-2, with TRBD1 identical over 8 bases. There are 15 residues in the CDR3. With 4 bases clipped from V and 2 bases from J, the junction kept 6 bases outside the gene matches. The germline V gene encodes CDR1 SQVTM and CDR2 ANQGSEA. CDR3: CSVASRGQNTGELFF. In DNA, the CDR3 is TGCAGCGTTGCTTCCAGGGGGCAAAACACCGGGGAGCTGTTTTTT.

The CDR3: CASSQTYNSPLHF. The CDR3 DNA is TGTGCCAGCAGCCAGACTTATAATTCACCCCTCCACTTT. The V gene is TRBV6-5, the J gene TRBJ1-6; D is unresolved. This CDR3 is built from 13 residues. V gave up 6 bases and J gave up 4 bases, with 7 bases separating them. Looked up from germline, CDR1 is MNHEY and CDR2 is SVGAGI.

The chain couples TRBV11-2 to TRBJ2-7, with D possibly matching TRBD1 (6 bases). Germline V lookup: CDR1 SGHAT, CDR2 FQNNGV. The V end was cut by 4 bases, the J end by 2 bases, with 21 bases between. The CDR3 spans 17 residues. The CDR3 spells CASSSLQGYQTTYEQYF. CDR3 nucleotides: TGTGCCAGCAGCTCTTTACAGGGTTACCAGACCACCTACGAGCAGTACTTC.

The chain joins TRBV3-1 (or the pseudogene TRBV3-2) to TRBJ2-3, with TRBD1 matching 8 bases. Losses at the gene ends were 5 bases for V and 6 bases for J; bases not matched to a gene: 10. The CDR3 loop spans 15 amino acids. Per the germline V gene, CDR1 is LGHDT and CDR2 is YNNKEL (reference sequence). In DNA form, the CDR3 reads TGTGCCAGCAGCTCACAACGGACAGGGCCGGATACGCAGTATTTT. Encoded protein: CASSSQRTGPDTQYF.

The rearrangement uses TRBV5-1 and TRBJ1-1; D is undetermined. Trimming removed 1 base from V and 1 base from J, with 11 bases in between. The CDR3 covers 15 residues. The germline V gene encodes CDR1 SGHRS and CDR2 YFSETQ. As DNA, the CDR3 is TGCGCCAGCAGCTTGTCGGCAGGCTGGAACACTGAAGCTTTCTTT. This codes for CASSLSAGWNTEAFF.

This clone came up a few times. J is TRBJ2-7 and V is TRBV9; no reliable D call. The CDR3 runs to 15 residues. The ends were cut back, 0 bases at V and 1 base at J, with 11 bases in the middle. The germline V gene encodes CDR1 SGDLS and CDR2 YYNGEE. CDR3 in amino acids: CASSVGPETSYEQYF. The CDR3 DNA follows: TGTGCCAGCAGCGTAGGCCCCGAAACATCCTACGAGCAGTACTTC.

J is TRBJ2-7 and V is TRBV19; TRBD1 matches 10 bases. The CDR3 length is 15 residues. Germline assignment: CDR1 LNHDA and CDR2 SQIVND (reference sequence). J was trimmed by 0 bases and V by 2 bases; bases with no gene match: 1. The CDR3 loop reads CASSIRTGGSYEQYF. The CDR3 coding sequence is TGTGCCAGTAGTATAAGGACAGGGGGCTCCTACGAGCAGTACTTC.

DNA of the CDR3: TGTGCCAGCAGCTCCGGGGGAAGGGATTACACCTACAATGAGCAGTTCTTC. It translates to CASSSGGRDYTYNEQFF. The chain carries TRBV7-2 and TRBJ2-1; D is perhaps TRBD2 (6 bases). Looked up from germline, CDR1 is SGHTA and CDR2 is FQGNSA. The germline V and J ends were trimmed by 4 bases and 2 bases, with 18 bases remaining between them. This CDR3 spans 17 amino acids.

This clone was seen once. V is TRBV11-3 and J is TRBJ1-4; D gene unclear. Germline CDR1 SGHNT, CDR2 YENEEA. V was trimmed by 2 bases and J by 4 bases, leaving 14 bases between them. CDR3 length: 16 residues. The CDR3 is CASSLSWARDNEKLFF. The CDR3, as DNA: TGTGCCAGCAGCTTATCGTGGGCGCGCGATAATGAAAAACTGTTTTTT.

This clone was recorded only once. The chain recombines TRBV29-1 with TRBJ2-2, with D unresolved. Trimming pared 4 bases from V and 4 bases from J, leaving 10 bases between. CDR1 is SQVTM, CDR2 ANQGSEA, per germline. The CDR3 has 13 amino acids. This CDR3 reads CSVGKQSTGELFF. As DNA, the CDR3 is TGCAGCGTTGGAAAACAGAGCACCGGGGAGCTGTTTTTT.

This sequence joins TRBV18 and TRBJ2-7; TRBD2 matches 10 bases. The CDR3 contains 16 residues. Losses at the gene ends were 4 bases for V and 3 bases for J; bases not matched to a gene: 9. Germline loops: CDR1 KGHSH, CDR2 LQKENI. The CDR3 spells CASSQGTSALVYEQYF. The CDR3, as DNA: TGTGCCAGCTCACAAGGGACTAGCGCCCTGGTCTACGAGCAGTACTTC.

In nucleotides, the CDR3 is TGTGCCAGCAGCCCCGGGGGATTGGGGACAGGGGCGAACACTGAAGCTTTCTTT. This translates into CASSPGGLGTGANTEAFF. The rearrangement uses TRBV7-2 and TRBJ1-1; 10 bases match TRBD1. Germline loops: CDR1 SGHTA, CDR2 FQGNSA. Trimming removed 5 bases from V and 1 base from J; junction bases left unmatched: 13. The CDR3 runs to 18 residues. The full variable domain, in which reference TRBV7-2 and TRBJ1-1 provide the parts outside the CDR3, is GAGVSQSPSNKVTEKGKDVELRCDPISGHTALYWYRQSLGQGLEFLIYFQGNSAPDKSGLPSDRFSAERTGGSVSTLTIQRTQQEDSAVYLCASSPGGLGTGANTEAFFGQGTRLTVV.

The CDR3 region is CASSPRRGDTQYF. Written as DNA, the CDR3 is TGCGCCAGCAGCCCCCGGCGGGGCGATACGCAGTATTTT. The V gene is TRBV5-1, the J gene TRBJ2-3, with D possibly being TRBD2 (6 bases). CDR1 and CDR2 from the germline V gene are SGHRS and YFSETQ. Trimming cost V 4 bases and J 6 bases, with 12 bases left between them. The CDR3 totals 13 residues.

This clone occurred once. The gene calls are TRBV7-9 and TRBJ2-1; the D gene is possibly TRBD2 (6 bases). The CDR3 has 15 residues. The V gene's germline CDR1 is SEHNR and CDR2 FQNEAQ (reference sequence). The V end lost 2 bases, the J end lost 4 bases, and 12 bases lay between the germline ends. In DNA, the CDR3 is TGTGCCAGCAGCTTAAGTGGGGGGTATTACAATGAGCAGTTCTTC. Translating gives CASSLSGGYYNEQFF. The variable domain in full, with the rest retrieved from reference TRBV7-9 and TRBJ2-1, is DTGVSQNPRHKITKRGQNVTFRCDPISEHNRLYWYRQTLGQGPEFLTYFQNEAQLEKSRLLSDRFSAERPKGSFSTLEIQRTEQGDSAMYLCASSLSGGYYNEQFFGPGTRLTVL.

The genes are TRBV7-3 and TRBJ2-1; 12 nucleotides line up with TRBD2. The CDR3 is made up of 15 amino acids. J gave up 4 bases and V 2 bases, and 0 bases lay outside the gene matches. Germline CDR1 SGHTA, CDR2 FQGTGA. Written as DNA, the CDR3 is TGTGCCAGCAGCTTAGGGACTAGCGGGTACAATGAGCAGTTCTTC. The encoded protein is CASSLGTSGYNEQFF.

Worth noting for this clone: Other nucleotide sequences from this sample produce the same CDR3. The rearrangement uses TRBV2 and TRBJ2-2; D is unclear. Germline-derived CDR1 and CDR2 are SNHLY and FYNNEI. V was trimmed by 4 bases and J by 3 bases, leaving 3 bases between them. CDR3 length equals 12 residues. The CDR3 is CASSADTGELFF. The CDR3, as DNA: TGTGCCAGCAGTGCGGACACCGGGGAGCTGTTTTTT.

With regard to this clone: The same CDR3 is also encoded by other DNA sequences in this sample. The chain joins TRBV19 to TRBJ1-6; D unclear. The V end lost 3 bases, the J end lost 5 bases, and 8 bases lay between the germline ends. CDR1 is LNHDA, CDR2 SQIVND, per germline (reference sequence). This CDR3 has 14 amino acids. The chain's CDR3 is CASSIAHNNSPLHF. The CDR3 DNA follows: TGTGCCAGTAGTATTGCGCATAATAATTCACCCCTCCACTTT. Drawing the rest from reference TRBV19 and TRBJ1-6, the complete variable domain is DGGITQSPKYLFRKEGQNVTLSCEQNLNHDAMYWYRQDPGQGLRLIYYSQIVNDFQKGDIAEGYSVSREKKESFPLTVTSAQKNPTAFYLCASSIAHNNSPLHFGNGTRLTVT.

The rearrangement links TRBV5-1 to TRBJ1-6; 7 bases fit TRBD1. This CDR3 spans 15 amino acids. Germline values: CDR1 SGHRS, CDR2 YFSETQ. J gave up 9 bases and V 0 bases, and 6 bases lay outside the gene matches. In DNA, the CDR3 is TGCGCCAGCAGCTTGGATGGGCCAGGGGGTTCACCCCTCCACTTT. Its translation: CASSLDGPGGSPLHF.

This sequence joins TRBV11-2 and TRBJ2-7; TRBD1 matches at 7 bases. The CDR3 is made up of 16 amino acids. Germline values: CDR1 SGHAT, CDR2 FQNNGV. J lost 0 bases, V lost 3 bases, and 8 bases had no gene match. The CDR3 DNA reads as TGTGCCAGCAGCTTGTCAGGGGGTCTACTCTCCTACGAGCAGTACTTC. Translating it yields CASSLSGGLLSYEQYF.

The rearrangement links TRBV5-4 to TRBJ2-7; D perhaps matches TRBD2 (7 bases). Trimming pared 1 base from V and 0 bases from J, leaving 14 bases between. The CDR3 length is 16 residues. The germline gives CDR1 SGHNT, CDR2 YYREEE (reference sequence). The CDR3 coding sequence is TGTGCCAGCAGCTTGTTGGGGGGGGCTGTCTCCTACGAGCAGTACTTC. Its translation is CASSLLGGAVSYEQYF. The full variable domain, completed using reference TRBV5-4 and TRBJ2-7, is ETGVTQSPTHLIKTRGQQVTLRCSSQSGHNTVSWYQQALGQGPQFIFQYYREEENGRGNFPPRFSGLQFPNYSSELNVNALELDDSALYLCASSLLGGAVSYEQYFGPGTRLTVT.

The J gene is TRBJ2-5, the V gene TRBV5-4, with D maybe TRBD2 (6 bases). CDR1 is SGHNT and CDR2 is YYREEE in the germline V gene (reference sequence). This CDR3 contains 14 residues. V was pared by 2 bases and J by 2 bases, with 10 bases between. The CDR3 bases are TGTGCCAGCAGCTTTTCGGCGGGACAAGAGACCCAGTACTTC. It specifies CASSFSAGQETQYF.

This chain uses TRBV29-1 with TRBJ2-2; 7 nucleotides line up with TRBD2. The CDR3 is made up of 12 amino acids. CDR1 is SQVTM and CDR2 is ANQGSEA in the germline V gene. V trimming: 7 bases; J trimming: 1 base; junction bases outside the gene matches: 0. CDR3 sequence: CSGGGNTGELFF. In DNA form, the CDR3 reads TGCAGCGGCGGGGGGAACACCGGGGAGCTGTTTTTT.

The CDR3: CASSFRTIGTEAFF. CDR3 DNA sequence: TGTGCCAGCAGCTTCCGGACTATCGGGACTGAAGCTTTCTTT. This chain connects TRBV7-2 to TRBJ1-1; D uncertain. Germline loops: CDR1 SGHTA, CDR2 FQGNSA. V was cut by 3 bases and J by 5 bases, with 13 bases left in between. CDR3 length: 14 amino acids.

The genes are TRBV7-9 and TRBJ1-2, with 9 bases fitting TRBD1. J was trimmed by 7 bases and V by 5 bases; bases with no gene match: 5. The CDR3 consists of 13 residues. Germline CDR1 is SEHNR and CDR2 is FQNEAQ (reference sequence). The CDR3 reads CASSDTGGSGYTF. The CDR3 DNA reads as TGTGCCAGCAGCGATACAGGGGGCTCTGGCTACACCTTC.

The chain is built from TRBV7-9 and TRBJ1-1; TRBD1 might be the D (5 bases). The V end lost 4 bases, the J end lost 0 bases, and 9 bases lay between the germline ends. Germline loops: CDR1 SEHNR, CDR2 FQNEAQ (reference sequence). This CDR3 has 14 residues. CDR3: CASSYGHMNTEAFF. In DNA, the CDR3 is TGTGCCAGCAGCTACGGACACATGAACACTGAAGCTTTCTTT.

The chain uses TRBV5-6 and TRBJ2-7; 8 nucleotides line up with TRBD1. Germline CDR1 SGHDT, CDR2 YYEEEE. The V and J ends lost 2 bases and 0 bases, in that order; junction bases with no gene match: 4. There are 15 residues in the CDR3. The DNA of the CDR3 is TGTGCCAGCAGCTTTTGGGACAGGCTCTCCTACGAGCAGTACTTC. Its protein is CASSFWDRLSYEQYF.

The chain couples TRBV6-1 to TRBJ2-3; possible D gene TRBD1, 6 bases. The CDR3 totals 15 residues. The ends were cut back, 1 base at V and 3 bases at J, with 11 bases in the middle. Per germline, CDR1 MNHNS and CDR2 SASEGT. The CDR3 sequence is CASSEGLQGTDTQYF. The CDR3 nucleotides read TGTGCCAGCAGTGAAGGTCTACAGGGTACAGATACGCAGTATTTT.